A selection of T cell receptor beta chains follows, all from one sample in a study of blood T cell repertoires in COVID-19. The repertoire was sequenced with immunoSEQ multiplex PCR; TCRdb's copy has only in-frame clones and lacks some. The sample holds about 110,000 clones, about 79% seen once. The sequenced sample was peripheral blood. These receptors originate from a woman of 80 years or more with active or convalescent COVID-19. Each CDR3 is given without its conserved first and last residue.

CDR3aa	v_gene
ASSRARDQETQY	TRBV7-9
ASSPGQGRSGANVLT	TRBV7-9
RPSSGHEQY	TRBV20-1
ASSFSGNEQY	TRBV28
ASTPQSGRHSYNEQF	TRBV28
ASSEFPGGLRDSNNSPLH	TRBV2
ASSLRGSGANVLT	TRBV7-9
ASSLAGGAQAGNEKLF	TRBV5-1
ASSEGGSTDTQY	TRBV6-1
ASSYQAPYNEQF	TRBV5-6
ASSFGLGQQETQY	TRBV5-5
ASSQVYGSRGDTQY	TRBV4-1
ASSFVGLGSYNEQF	TRBV7-9
ASSPGGANYGYT	TRBV7-8
ASSPHLQAGGQLF	TRBV19
ASSSPSSAGNTIY	TRBV27
ASSQDRGTNEKLF	TRBV4-2
ASSRQENQPQH	TRBV7-8
ASTAKLRQDNEQF	TRBV2
ASSLTKWGNEQF	TRBV6-2/TRBV6-3
ASGKIQGPEAF	TRBV28
ASSHSRGPFDEQY	TRBV4-1
ASSYARGKRDSYEQY	TRBV6-9
ASREQGAVYGYT	TRBV28
ASSYYRGGNYGYT	TRBV5-4
ASSLEGWRTEAF	TRBV5-6
ASRPPGVSYEQY	TRBV13
ASGVGQGIYEQY	TRBV5-6
ASSPQDRGSGGYT	TRBV18
ASSFQTSGNTGELF	TRBV7-2
ASSKTGGPEQF	TRBV3-1/TRBV3-2
ASSFTYEQY	TRBV6-2/TRBV6-3
ASSLQGRRQETQY	TRBV6-5
ASSPGLAVTYNEQF	TRBV5-1
ASTPNQDSNQPQH	TRBV28
ATSAGWETQY	TRBV24-1
ASSIDRSRGGGEAF	TRBV19
ASSLGLAGADTQY	TRBV5-4
ASSDFWREANEQF	TRBV6-1